This T cell receptor (beta chain) was identified during a study of T cells expressing NK-cell markers. TCRdb reanalyzed the 5' RACE reads and collapses them to one entry per CDR3 protein, without DNA. Its listing shows 250,000 to 300,000 distinct CDR3 sequences. The source material was blood T cells: a sorted CD56 or NKG2C T cell subset, CD4+ or CD8+ T cells, or bulk PBMC T cells (not recorded which). The clonotype was recovered from a woman between 18 and 70 years old in good health.

CDR3 in amino acids: CASSLVRRAPTDTQYF. This rearrangement joins TRBV11-2 to TRBJ2-3; the D gene TCRdb calls, TRBD2, cannot be checked with no DNA. The CDR3 is 16 amino acids. Germline lookup yields CDR1 SGHAT and CDR2 FQNNGV. Supplemented by reference TRBV11-2 and TRBJ2-3, the full variable domain reads EAGVAQSPRYKIIEKRQSVAFWCNPISGHATLYWYQQILGQGPKLLIQFQNNGVVDDSQLPKDRFSAERLKGVDSTLKIQPAKLEDSAVYLCASSLVRRAPTDTQYFGPGTRLTVL.